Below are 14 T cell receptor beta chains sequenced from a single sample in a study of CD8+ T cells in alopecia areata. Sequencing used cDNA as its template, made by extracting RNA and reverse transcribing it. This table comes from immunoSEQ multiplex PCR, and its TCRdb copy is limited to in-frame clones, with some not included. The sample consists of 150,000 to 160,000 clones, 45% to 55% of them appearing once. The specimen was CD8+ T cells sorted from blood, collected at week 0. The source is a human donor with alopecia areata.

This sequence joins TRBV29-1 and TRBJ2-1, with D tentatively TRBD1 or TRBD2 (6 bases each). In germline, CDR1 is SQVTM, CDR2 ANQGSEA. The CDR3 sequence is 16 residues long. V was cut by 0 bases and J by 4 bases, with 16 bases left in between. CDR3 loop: CSVEDRGGLGYNEQFF. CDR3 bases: TGCAGCGTTGAAGATAGAGGGGGGCTTGGATACAATGAGCAGTTCTTC.

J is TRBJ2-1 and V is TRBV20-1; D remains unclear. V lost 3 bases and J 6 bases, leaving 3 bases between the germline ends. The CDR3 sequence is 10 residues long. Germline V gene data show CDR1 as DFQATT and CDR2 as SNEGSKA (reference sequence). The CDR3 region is CSASINEQFF. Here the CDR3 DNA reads TGCAGTGCTAGCATCAATGAGCAGTTCTTC.

The CDR3 region is CASSLRGGQVYEQYF. The CDR3 nucleotides are TGTGCCAGCAGCTTAAGGGGGGGCCAGGTATACGAGCAGTACTTC. This chain joins TRBV7-8 and TRBJ2-7; D is possibly TRBD2 (7 bases). This CDR3 is built from 15 residues. Germline V gene sequence: CDR1 SGHVS, CDR2 FQNEAQ. The ends were cut back, 2 bases at V and 4 bases at J, with 15 bases in the middle.

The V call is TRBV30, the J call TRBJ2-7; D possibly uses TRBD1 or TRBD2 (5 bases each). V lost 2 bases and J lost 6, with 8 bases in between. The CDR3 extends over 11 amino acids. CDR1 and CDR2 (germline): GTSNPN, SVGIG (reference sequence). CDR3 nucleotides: TGTGCCTGGAGTCCAGGGACCGAGCAGTACTTC. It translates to CAWSPGTEQYF.

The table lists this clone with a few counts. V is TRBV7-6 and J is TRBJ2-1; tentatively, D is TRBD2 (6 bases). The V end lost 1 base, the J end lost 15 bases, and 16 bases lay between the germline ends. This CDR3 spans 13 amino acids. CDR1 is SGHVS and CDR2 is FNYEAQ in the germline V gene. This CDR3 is CASSLDGGPNMFF. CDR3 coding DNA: TGTGCCAGCAGCTTAGACGGGGGACCTAATATGTTCTTC.

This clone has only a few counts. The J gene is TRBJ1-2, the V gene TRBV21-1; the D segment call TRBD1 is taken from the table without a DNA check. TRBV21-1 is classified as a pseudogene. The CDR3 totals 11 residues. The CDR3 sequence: CASTLRGSYTF. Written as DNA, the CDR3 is TGTGCCAGCACCCTCAGGGGAAGCTACACCTTC.

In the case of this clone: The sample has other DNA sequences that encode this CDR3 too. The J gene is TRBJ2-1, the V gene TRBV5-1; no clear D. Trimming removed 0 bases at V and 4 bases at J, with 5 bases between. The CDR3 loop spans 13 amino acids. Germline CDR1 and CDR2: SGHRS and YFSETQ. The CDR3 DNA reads TGCGCCAGCAGCTTGGGGGGTTACAATGAGCAGTTCTTC. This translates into CASSLGGYNEQFF.

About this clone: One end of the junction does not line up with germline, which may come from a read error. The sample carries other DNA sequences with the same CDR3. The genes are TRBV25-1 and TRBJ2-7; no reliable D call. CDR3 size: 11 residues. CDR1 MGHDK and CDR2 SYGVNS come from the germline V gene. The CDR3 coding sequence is TGTGCCAGCAGCGAATCCTACGAGCAGTACTTC. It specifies CASSESYEQYF.

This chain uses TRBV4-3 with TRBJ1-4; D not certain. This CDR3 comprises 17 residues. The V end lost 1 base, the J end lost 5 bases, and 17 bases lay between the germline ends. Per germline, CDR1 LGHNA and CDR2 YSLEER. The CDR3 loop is CASSQGVRATLNEKLFF. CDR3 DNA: TGCGCCAGCAGCCAAGGTGTTAGGGCGACCCTCAATGAAAAACTGTTTTTT.

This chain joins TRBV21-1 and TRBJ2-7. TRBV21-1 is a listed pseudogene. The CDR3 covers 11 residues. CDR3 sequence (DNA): TGTGCCAGCAGCGCCTACCAGGAGCAGTACTTC. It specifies CASSAYQEQYF.

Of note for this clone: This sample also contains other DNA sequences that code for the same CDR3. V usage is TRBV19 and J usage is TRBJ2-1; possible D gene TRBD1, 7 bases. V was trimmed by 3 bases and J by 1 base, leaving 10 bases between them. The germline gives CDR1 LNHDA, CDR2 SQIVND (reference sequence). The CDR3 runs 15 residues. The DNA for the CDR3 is TGTGCCAGTAGTATTGCAGGGGGGTCCTACAATGAGCAGTTCTTC. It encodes CASSIAGGSYNEQFF.

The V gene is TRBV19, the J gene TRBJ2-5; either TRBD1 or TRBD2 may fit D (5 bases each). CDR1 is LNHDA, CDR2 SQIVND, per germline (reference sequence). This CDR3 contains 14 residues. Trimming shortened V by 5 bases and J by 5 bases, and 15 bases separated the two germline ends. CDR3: CASSLGPRDETQYF. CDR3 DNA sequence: TGTGCCAGTAGTTTGGGGCCGAGGGATGAGACCCAGTACTTC.

The CDR3 DNA is TGTGCCTGGAGTATAACGGGACAGCCCAATCAGCCCCAGCATTTT. It yields the protein CAWSITGQPNQPQHF. The chain carries TRBV30 and TRBJ1-5, with 7 bases aligning to TRBD1. Trimming removed 2 bases from V and 3 bases from J; junction bases left unmatched: 7. Germline V lookup: CDR1 GTSNPN, CDR2 SVGIG (reference sequence). The CDR3 contains 15 residues. The full variable domain, rest sourced from reference TRBV30 and TRBJ1-5, is SQTIHQWPATLVQPVGSPLSLECTVEGTSNPNLYWYRQAAGRGLQLLFYSVGIGQISSEVPQNLSASRPQDRQFILSSKKLLLSDSGFYLCAWSITGQPNQPQHFGDGTRLSIL.

CDR3 loop: CSVASGTFGEQYF. In DNA, the CDR3 is TGCAGCGTAGCTTCCGGGACCTTCGGCGAGCAGTACTTC. The chain is built from TRBV29-1 and TRBJ2-7; D may be TRBD1 or TRBD2 (5 bases each). This CDR3 has 13 amino acids. Germline loops: CDR1 SQVTM, CDR2 ANQGSEA. V shed 6 bases and J shed 6 bases, with 18 bases lying between them.